This TCR beta chain was identified in a study of T cells in tuberculosis. Remarks on this clone: Antigen: not known.

General study points: Active tuberculosis TCR-alpha repertoires lay closer to GMM-specific TCRs than IGRA-negative controls, suggesting clonal expansion. Active tuberculosis patients had shorter CDR3-alpha; the beta difference was nonsignificant.

Trimming removed 2 bases from V and 4 bases from J, with 18 bases in between. The CDR3 is made up of 16 amino acids. CDR1 and CDR2 (germline): SQVTM, ANQGSEA. Assay used: immunoSEQ multiplex PCR; TCRdb lists only in-frame clones, some missing. Of 38,000 or so clones listed, approximately 95% are singletons. The sequenced material came from PBMCs. The chain couples TRBV29-1 to TRBJ2-1, with a tentative D call TRBD1 (5 bases). The receptor was derived from a donor aged 5-35 years with latent tuberculosis or without tuberculosis infection. CDR3: CSVEWQGYPWYNEQFF. The CDR3 nucleotides read TGCAGCGTTGAATGGCAGGGATACCCCTGGTACAATGAGCAGTTCTTC.